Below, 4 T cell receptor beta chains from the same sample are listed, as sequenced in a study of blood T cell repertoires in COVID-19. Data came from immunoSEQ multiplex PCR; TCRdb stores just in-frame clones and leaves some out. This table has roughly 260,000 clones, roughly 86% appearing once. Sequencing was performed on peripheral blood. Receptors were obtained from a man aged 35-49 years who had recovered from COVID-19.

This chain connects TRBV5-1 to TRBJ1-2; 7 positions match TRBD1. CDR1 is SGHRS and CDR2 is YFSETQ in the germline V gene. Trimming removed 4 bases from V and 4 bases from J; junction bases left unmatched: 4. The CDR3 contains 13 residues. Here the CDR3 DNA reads TGCGCCAGCAGCCGACAGGGCCCCTATGGCTACACCTTC. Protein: CASSRQGPYGYTF.

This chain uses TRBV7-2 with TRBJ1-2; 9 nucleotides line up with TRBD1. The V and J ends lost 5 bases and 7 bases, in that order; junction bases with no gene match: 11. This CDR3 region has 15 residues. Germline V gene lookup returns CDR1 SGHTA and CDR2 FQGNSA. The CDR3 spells CASSVENRGLGGYTF. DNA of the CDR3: TGTGCCAGCAGCGTAGAGAACAGGGGGCTGGGTGGCTACACCTTC.

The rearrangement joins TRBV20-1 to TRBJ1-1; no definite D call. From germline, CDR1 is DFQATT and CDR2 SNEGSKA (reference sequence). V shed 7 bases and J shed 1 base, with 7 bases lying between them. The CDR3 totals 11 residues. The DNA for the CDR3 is TGCAGTGTTCGGTGGAACACTGAAGCTTTCTTT. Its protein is CSVRWNTEAFF.

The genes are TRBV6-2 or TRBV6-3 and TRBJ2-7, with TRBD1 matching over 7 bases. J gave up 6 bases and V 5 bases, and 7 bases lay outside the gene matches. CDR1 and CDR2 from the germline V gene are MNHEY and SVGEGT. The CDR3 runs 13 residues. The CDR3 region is CASSTRDSFEQYF. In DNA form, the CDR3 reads TGTGCCAGCAGTACCAGGGACAGTTTCGAGCAGTACTTC.